One and the same sample provided the 3 T cell receptor beta chains below, sequenced in a study of blood T cell repertoires in COVID-19. Measured with immunoSEQ multiplex PCR; TCRdb has only the in-frame clones, and not every one. Among 40,000 to 45,000 clones listed, more than 75% were seen once. The sequencing sample was made of peripheral blood. These receptors were taken from a man of 80 years or more with acute or convalescent COVID-19.

The chain recombines TRBV5-4 with TRBJ2-5; 13 positions agree with TRBD2. CDR1 is SGHNT and CDR2 is YYREEE in the germline V gene (reference sequence). J lost 3 bases, V lost 4 bases, and 3 bases had no gene match. The CDR3 consists of 15 residues. The CDR3 sequence: CASSRTSGGEETQYF. As DNA, the CDR3 is TGTGCCAGCAGCCGGACTAGCGGGGGAGAAGAGACCCAGTACTTC.

The chain is built from TRBV24-1 and TRBJ2-1; 11 positions agree with TRBD2. The CDR3 has 15 amino acids. Trimming took 5 bases from V and 8 from J; bases not matched to a gene: 7. CDR1 KGHDR and CDR2 SFDVKD come from the germline V gene. The chain's CDR3 is CATSVLAGGRDEQFF. CDR3 bases: TGTGCCACCAGTGTCCTAGCGGGAGGTAGAGATGAGCAGTTCTTC.

The chain joins TRBV18 to TRBJ2-3, with 10 positions matching TRBD2. This CDR3 is 17 amino acids long. V shed 3 bases and J 3 bases; nucleotides not matched to a gene: 9. The germline V gene encodes CDR1 KGHSH and CDR2 LQKENI. CDR3: CASSPVSGGAGTDTQYF. The CDR3 DNA reads as TGTGCCAGCTCACCCGTAAGCGGGGGGGCGGGGACAGATACGCAGTATTTT.